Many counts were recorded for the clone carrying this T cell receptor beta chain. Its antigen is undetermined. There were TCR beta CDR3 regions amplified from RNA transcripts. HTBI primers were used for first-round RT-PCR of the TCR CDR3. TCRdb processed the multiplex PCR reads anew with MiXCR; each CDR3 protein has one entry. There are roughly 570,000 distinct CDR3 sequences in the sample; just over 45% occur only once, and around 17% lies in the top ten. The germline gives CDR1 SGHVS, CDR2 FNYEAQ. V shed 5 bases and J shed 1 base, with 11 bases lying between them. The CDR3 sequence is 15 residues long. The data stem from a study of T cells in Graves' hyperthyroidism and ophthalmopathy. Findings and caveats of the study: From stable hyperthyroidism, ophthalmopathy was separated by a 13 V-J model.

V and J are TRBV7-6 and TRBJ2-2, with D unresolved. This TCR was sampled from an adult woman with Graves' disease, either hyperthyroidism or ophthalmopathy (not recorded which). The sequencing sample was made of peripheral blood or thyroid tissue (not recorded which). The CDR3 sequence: CASSLTNRNTGELFF. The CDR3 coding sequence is TGTGCCAGCAGCCTCACCAACAGGAACACCGGGGAGCTGTTTTTT.